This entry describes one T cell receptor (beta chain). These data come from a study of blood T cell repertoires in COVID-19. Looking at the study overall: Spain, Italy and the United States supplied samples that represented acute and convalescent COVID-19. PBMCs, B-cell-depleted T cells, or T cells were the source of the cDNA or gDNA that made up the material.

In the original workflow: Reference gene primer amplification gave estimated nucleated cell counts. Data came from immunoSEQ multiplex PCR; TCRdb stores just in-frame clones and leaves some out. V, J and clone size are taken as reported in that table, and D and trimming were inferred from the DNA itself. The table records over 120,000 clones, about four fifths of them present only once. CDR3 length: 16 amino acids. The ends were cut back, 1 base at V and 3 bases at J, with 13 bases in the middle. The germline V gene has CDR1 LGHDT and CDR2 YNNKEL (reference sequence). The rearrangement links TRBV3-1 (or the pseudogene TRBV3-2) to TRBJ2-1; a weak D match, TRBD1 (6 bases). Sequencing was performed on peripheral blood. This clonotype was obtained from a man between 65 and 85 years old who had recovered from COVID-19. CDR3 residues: CASSQARYRDYNEQFF. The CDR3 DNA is TGTGCCAGCAGCCAAGCTAGATACAGGGACTACAATGAGCAGTTCTTC.